The 17 T cell receptor beta chains below all came from one sample that was sequenced in a study of blood T cell repertoires in COVID-19. TCRdb keeps only in-frame clones here, not all; method: immunoSEQ multiplex PCR. Seen here are 250,000 to 300,000 clones, approximately 80% observed once, and the top ten hold around 4%. The sequencing sample was made of peripheral blood. These receptors all stem from a man in his sixties with acute or convalescent COVID-19.

The chain carries TRBV11-1 and TRBJ2-3, with D perhaps matching TRBD2 (7 bases). Trimming removed 5 bases from V and 7 bases from J, with 13 bases in between. Germline V gene sequence: CDR1 SGHAT, CDR2 FQDESV (reference sequence). This CDR3 is 13 amino acids long. CDR3 coding DNA: TGTGCCAGCAGCCACTTGGGGGGGCATACGCAGTATTTT. Residues: CASSHLGGHTQYF.

The chain has TRBV5-1 and TRBJ1-6; D gene unclear. The V gene lost 0 bases and the J gene lost 8 bases, with 9 bases spanning the gap. The germline V gene has CDR1 SGHRS and CDR2 YFSETQ. The CDR3 loop spans 14 amino acids. The CDR3 protein is CASSLGIQDSPLHF. DNA for the CDR3: TGCGCCAGCAGCTTGGGTATTCAGGATTCACCCCTCCACTTT.

The chain carries TRBV27 and TRBJ2-5; 8 bases fit TRBD2. This CDR3 has 17 residues. J was trimmed by 4 bases and V by 5 bases; bases with no gene match: 15. Looked up from germline, CDR1 is MNHEY and CDR2 is SMNVEV (reference sequence). The CDR3 nucleotides read TGTGCCAGCAGTCCCACCCTCTTTAGCGGGGCCACAGAGACCCAGTACTTC. Its protein product is CASSPTLFSGATETQYF.

The chain has TRBV5-6 and TRBJ1-1; unclear D gene. Germline values: CDR1 SGHDT, CDR2 YYEEEE. The length of the CDR3 is 13 residues. V lost 2 bases to trimming and J lost 6 bases, with 11 bases between them. In nucleotides, the CDR3 is TGTGCCAGCAGCTTCCGGGGATCATCTGAAGCTTTCTTT. Encoded protein: CASSFRGSSEAFF.

The V and J genes are TRBV27 and TRBJ1-1, with D maybe TRBD1 (5 bases). CDR1 and CDR2 (germline): MNHEY, SMNVEV (reference sequence). The CDR3 runs to 13 residues. V shed 6 bases and J shed 2 bases, with 10 bases lying between them. The CDR3 DNA follows: TGTGCCAGCAGCCCGACAGAAAACACTGAAGCTTTCTTT. This gives the protein CASSPTENTEAFF.

This clone appeared once. The J gene is TRBJ2-1, the V gene TRBV6-2 or TRBV6-3; the match to TRBD2 covers 10 bases. The germline gives CDR1 MNHEY, CDR2 SVGEGT. The trim removed 4 bases at V and 15 bases at J, leaving 6 bases unmatched. The CDR3 has 12 residues. This CDR3 is CASSFRLAGLFF. CDR3 DNA: TGTGCCAGCAGTTTCCGACTAGCGGGTTTGTTCTTC.

V and J are TRBV7-9 and TRBJ1-4, with D tentatively TRBD1 (6 bases). CDR1 and CDR2 from the germline V gene are SEHNR and FQNEAQ (reference sequence). The V end lost 1 base, the J end lost 4 bases, and 13 bases lay between the germline ends. CDR3 length equals 16 residues. CDR3 in amino acids: CASSLGAGVNNEKLFF. The DNA of the CDR3 is TGTGCCAGCAGCTTAGGCGCAGGGGTTAATAATGAAAAACTGTTTTTT.

The V gene is TRBV5-1, the J gene TRBJ2-5, with 11 bases that match TRBD2. The ends lost 4 bases at V and 7 bases at J; junction bases unmatched: 9. There are 15 residues in the CDR3. The germline gives CDR1 SGHRS, CDR2 YFSETQ. The CDR3 DNA reads TGCGCCAGCAGCACAACTAGCGGGGGTCGGGGGACCCAGTACTTC. This translates into CASSTTSGGRGTQYF.

The chain joins TRBV7-2 to TRBJ1-4, with D possibly matching TRBD1 (5 bases). Germline CDR1 and CDR2: SGHTA and FQGNSA. The V gene lost 5 bases and the J gene lost 8 bases, with 12 bases spanning the gap. The CDR3 runs to 13 residues. DNA of the CDR3: TGTGCCAGCAGCCGGGGGTTGGGGGAAAAACTGTTTTTT. Protein: CASSRGLGEKLFF.

This chain connects TRBV11-2 to TRBJ2-3, with TRBD2 matching over 12 bases. Trimming took 4 bases from V and 3 from J; bases not matched to a gene: 2. This CDR3 contains 15 residues. The germline V gene has CDR1 SGHAT and CDR2 FQNNGV. The CDR3 DNA follows: TGTGCCAGCAGCTCGACTAGCGGGGGAACAGATACGCAGTATTTT. Its translation: CASSSTSGGTDTQYF.

The V call is TRBV12-5, the J call TRBJ2-6; D gene ambiguous. The CDR3 runs to 13 residues. Trimming removed 6 bases from V and 1 base from J, with 4 bases in between. Germline V CDR1 and CDR2: LGHNT, FRNRAP. CDR3: CASGSSGANVLTF. The CDR3 coding sequence is TGTGCTAGTGGGAGTTCTGGGGCCAACGTCCTGACTTTC.

This chain links TRBV11-3 with TRBJ2-5; 12 bases fit TRBD2. Per germline, CDR1 SGHNT and CDR2 YENEEA. This CDR3 comprises 14 residues. V was pared by 5 bases and J by 4 bases, with 2 bases of the junction left unmatched. The CDR3 nucleotides are TGTGCCAGCAGCCAGACTAGCGGGGGAGAGACCCAGTACTTC. Protein product: CASSQTSGGETQYF.

The V gene is TRBV20-1, the J gene TRBJ2-5; unclear D gene. Germline CDR1 and CDR2: DFQATT and SNEGSKA (reference sequence). CDR3 length: 11 amino acids. Between the trimmed V and J ends, which lost 1 base and 4 bases, there was a span of 4 bases. In DNA form, the CDR3 reads TGCAGTGCTAGAGCAGGAGAGACCCAGTACTTC. Protein: CSARAGETQYF.

This rearrangement joins TRBV2 to TRBJ2-3, with D tentatively TRBD1 (6 bases). Germline V lookup: CDR1 SNHLY, CDR2 FYNNEI. The V and J ends lost 1 base and 1 base respectively, with 12 bases between them. The CDR3 extends over 16 amino acids. The CDR3 nucleotides read TGTGCCAGCAGTGAAGGGGGGCCTAGGCGCACAGATACGCAGTATTTT. This translates into CASSEGGPRRTDTQYF.

This chain uses TRBV7-9 with TRBJ1-1; D remains ambiguous. There are 14 residues in the CDR3. V was shortened by 1 base and J by 4 bases, with 10 bases between the two germline ends. Germline lookup yields CDR1 SEHNR and CDR2 FQNEAQ (reference sequence). CDR3 in DNA: TGTGCCAGCAGCTTAGAAAGAAGCGGCACTGAAGCTTTCTTT. Encoded protein: CASSLERSGTEAFF.

V and J are TRBV3-1 (or the pseudogene TRBV3-2) and TRBJ2-7, with 8 bases identical to TRBD2. The CDR3 covers 15 residues. The V segment lost 0 bases and the J segment 2 bases; nucleotides outside the gene matches: 3. The V gene's germline CDR1 is LGHDT and CDR2 YNNKEL (reference sequence). The chain's CDR3 is CASSQESGSTYEQYF. The CDR3 DNA is TGTGCCAGCAGCCAAGAGAGCGGGAGCACCTACGAGCAGTACTTC.

The genes are TRBV4-1 and TRBJ2-7; TRBD2 aligns across 14 bases. The CDR3 length is 18 residues. V shed 5 bases and J 0 bases; nucleotides not matched to a gene: 9. Germline V gene sequence: CDR1 MGHRA, CDR2 YSYEKL. CDR3 nucleotides: TGCGCCAGCAGCTTGGGACTAGCGGGAGTTCAGTACTCCTACGAGCAGTACTTC. Its translation: CASSLGLAGVQYSYEQYF.